This T cell receptor (beta chain) was observed in a study of blood T cell repertoires in COVID-19. TCRdb's copy holds only in-frame clones and misses some; the assay was immunoSEQ multiplex PCR. The sample includes 320,000 or so clones, less than 90% of them seen just once. Per germline, CDR1 SGHAT and CDR2 FQNNGV. The CDR3 has 15 amino acids. V was clipped by 7 bases and J by 5 bases, with 20 bases between them. V and J are TRBV11-2 and TRBJ1-1; TRBD1 might be the D (6 bases). The sequence derives from a woman between 25 and 40 years old who had recovered from COVID-19. The material sequenced was PBMCs or T cells enriched from blood (not recorded which). CDR3 amino acids: CASIHTLFGTTEAFF. CDR3 sequence (DNA): TGTGCCAGCATCCACACCTTATTTGGGACAACTGAAGCTTTCTTT.